This TCR beta chain was sequenced for a study of vaccination effects on CD4 cells after COVID-19. Study results and limitations: Early timepoints after infection were absent, and convalescent patients were few in the study. Clones that were induced by infection or by vaccine showed marked contraction late after vaccination.

In the case of this clone: Its specificity is unknown.

CDR1 is SGHTS and CDR2 is YDEGEE in the germline V gene. The CDR3 length is 16 residues. The junction had 8 bases not matched to a gene; V was cut back by 5 bases and J by 0 bases. Sequencing was performed with immunoSEQ multiplex PCR; in TCRdb, only in-frame clones are kept and a portion is missing. The table shows tens of thousands of clones, with 75% occurring only once. Antigen-specific CD4+ T cells were expanded (with viral peptide pools) by the ViraFEST assay ahead of sequencing. Culture proceeded for about ten days, and CD4+ T cells were then isolated. The vaccine recipients had no prior SARS-CoV-2 infection, with negative nucleocapsid antibodies. After approximately 2 million PBMC were placed in each well, they were cultured with around 10 IU/ml IL-2 and roughly 10 ug/ml peptides. On both days 3 and 7, half of the culture medium was replaced with IL-2 medium.

The sequence derives from a human donor who received a COVID-19 vaccine. V usage is TRBV5-8 and J usage is TRBJ2-1; 7 bases map to TRBD1. Sequenced here: CD4+ T cells from PBMCs cultured with HCoV-OC43 spike peptides, sampled before COVID-19 vaccination. Subset in this sample: HCoV-OC43 spike overlapping peptide pool stimulation. The CDR3 here is CASRRSRGSSYNEQFF. The CDR3 bases are TGTGCCAGCAGGAGAAGCAGGGGGAGCTCCTACAATGAGCAGTTCTTC.